These 9 T cell receptor beta chains were all obtained from the same sample, sequenced in a study of blood T cell repertoires in COVID-19. Assay used: immunoSEQ multiplex PCR; TCRdb lists only in-frame clones, some missing. Of fewer than 400,000 clones in the sample, 65% to 90% were seen once. Sequenced material: PBMCs or T cells enriched from blood (not recorded which). Source of these receptors: a man aged 25 to 40 who had recovered from COVID-19.

The chain is built from TRBV19 and TRBJ2-3, with a tentative D call TRBD1 (5 bases). The CDR3 consists of 12 residues. Germline CDR1 reads LNHDA; CDR2 reads SQIVND (reference sequence). The V gene lost 0 bases and the J gene lost 9 bases, with 7 bases spanning the gap. CDR3 amino acids: CASSIDHRTQYF. The CDR3 nucleotides read TGTGCCAGTAGTATAGACCACAGGACGCAGTATTTT.

V usage is TRBV2 and J usage is TRBJ2-1, with D possibly being TRBD1 (5 bases). Between the trimmed V and J ends, which lost 6 bases and 3 bases, there was a span of 9 bases. The CDR3 totals 13 residues. The V gene's germline CDR1 is SNHLY and CDR2 FYNNEI. In DNA, the CDR3 is TGTGCCAGCAGAGACGACAGCTACAATGAGCAGTTCTTC. It encodes CASRDDSYNEQFF.

This sequence joins TRBV24-1 and TRBJ2-3; the D gene is possibly TRBD2 (5 bases). Germline V gene data show CDR1 as KGHDR and CDR2 as SFDVKD. There are 14 residues in the CDR3. V was clipped by 3 bases and J by 4 bases, with 10 bases between them. CDR3 DNA sequence: TGTGCCACCAGTGATCCCGCCGGGGCAGATACGCAGTATTTT. Translating gives CATSDPAGADTQYF.

V and J are TRBV18 and TRBJ1-3, with D hard to call. CDR1 is KGHSH and CDR2 is LQKENI in the germline V gene. Trimming left V 1 base short and J 4 bases short, with 14 bases between. The CDR3 runs to 16 residues. The CDR3 loop is CASSPQTVSAGNTIYF. CDR3 DNA sequence: TGTGCCAGCTCACCACAAACGGTCTCTGCGGGAAACACCATATATTTT. Together with reference TRBV18 and TRBJ1-3, the CDR3 gives the full variable domain: NAGVMQNPRHLVRRRGQEARLRCSPMKGHSHVYWYRQLPEEGLKFMVYLQKENIIDESGMPKERFSAEFPKEGPSILRIQQVVRGDSAAYFCASSPQTVSAGNTIYFGEGSWLTVV.

This clone has only one observation. The V and J genes are TRBV29-1 and TRBJ2-5; 10 bases fit TRBD2. CDR1 and CDR2 (germline): SQVTM, ANQGSEA. The CDR3 extends over 15 amino acids. Losses at the gene ends were 5 bases for V and 2 bases for J; bases not matched to a gene: 8. In nucleotides, the CDR3 is TGCAGCGTTCCGGCTAGCGGGGGATTTCAAGAGACCCAGTACTTC. Residues: CSVPASGGFQETQYF. Full variable domain (remainder filled in from reference TRBV29-1 and TRBJ2-5): SAVISQKPSRDICQRGTSLTIQCQVDSQVTMMFWYRQQPGQSLTLIATANQGSEATYESGFVIDKFPISRPNLTFSTLTVSNMSPEDSSIYLCSVPASGGFQETQYFGPGTRLLVL.

In nucleotides, the CDR3 is TGTGCCAGCAGCGATCTCCCCCCAGGGGGATCGGCAGATACGCAGTATTTT. As protein: CASSDLPPGGSADTQYF. The chain links TRBV27 to TRBJ2-3; 7 bases line up with TRBD1. V lost 6 bases, J lost 4 bases, and 16 bases stayed unmatched. The CDR3 loop spans 17 amino acids. From germline, CDR1 is MNHEY and CDR2 SMNVEV (reference sequence).

The J gene is TRBJ2-5, the V gene TRBV5-1; TRBD2 agrees at 8 bases. Germline loops: CDR1 SGHRS, CDR2 YFSETQ. The CDR3 length is 14 residues. The junction had 2 bases not matched to a gene; V was cut back by 1 base and J by 3 bases. Here the CDR3 reads CASSLSSGEETQYF. CDR3 DNA sequence: TGCGCCAGCAGCTTGAGTAGCGGGGAAGAGACCCAGTACTTC.

V gene TRBV29-1 combines with J gene TRBJ1-2; TRBD1 aligns across 7 bases. This CDR3 comprises 13 residues. V was clipped by 5 bases and J by 0 bases; unmatched bases: 3. Germline CDR1 SQVTM, CDR2 ANQGSEA. The CDR3 DNA reads as TGCAGCGTTATGACAGGGCCTAACTATGGCTACACCTTC. Amino acids: CSVMTGPNYGYTF.

The chain uses TRBV29-1 and TRBJ2-7; the D gene is possibly TRBD2 (6 bases). V dropped 6 bases and J dropped 5 bases, with 11 bases sitting between them. Per germline, CDR1 SQVTM and CDR2 ANQGSEA. The CDR3 is 11 amino acids. The CDR3, as DNA: TGCAGCGTGGTGGGCGGGAACGAGCAGTACTTC. Amino acids: CSVVGGNEQYF.